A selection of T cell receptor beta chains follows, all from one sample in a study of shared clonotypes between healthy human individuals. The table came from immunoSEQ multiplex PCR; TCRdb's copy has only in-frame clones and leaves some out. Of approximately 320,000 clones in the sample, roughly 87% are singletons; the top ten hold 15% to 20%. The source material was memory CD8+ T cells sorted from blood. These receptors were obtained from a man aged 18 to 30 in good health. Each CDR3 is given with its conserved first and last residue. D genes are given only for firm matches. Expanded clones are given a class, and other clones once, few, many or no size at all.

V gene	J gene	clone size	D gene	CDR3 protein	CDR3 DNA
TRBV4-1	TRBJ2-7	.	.	CASSQKSFQSYEQYF	TGCGCCAGCAGCCAAAAATCTTTCCAATCCTACGAGCAGTACTTC
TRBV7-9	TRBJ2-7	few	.	CASSDSGGLTYEQYF	TGTGCCAGCTCCGATTCTGGGGGTCTCACCTACGAGCAGTACTTC
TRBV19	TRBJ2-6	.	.	CASKGRGPYHSGANVLTF	TGTGCCAGTAAAGGGAGGGGGCCCTACCACTCTGGGGCCAACGTCCTGACTTTC
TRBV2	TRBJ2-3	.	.	CASRSRMSTDTQYF	TGTGCCAGCAGGTCACGGATGAGCACAGATACGCAGTATTTT
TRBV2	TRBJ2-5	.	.	CASSDSELETQYF	TGTGCCAGCAGTGATAGCGAATTGGAGACCCAGTACTTC
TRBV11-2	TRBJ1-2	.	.	CASSLAGQFNYGYTF	TGTGCCAGCAGCTTAGCTGGGCAATTTAACTATGGCTACACCTTC
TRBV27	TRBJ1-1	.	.	CASTGAYGSAFF	TGTGCCAGCACGGGGGCATATGGGTCGGCTTTCTTT
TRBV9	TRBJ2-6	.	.	CASSTSGRSQSGANVLTF	TGTGCCAGCAGCACATCGGGACGTTCACAATCTGGGGCCAACGTCCTGACTTTC
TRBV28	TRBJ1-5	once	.	CASIRGWGNQPQHF	TGTGCCAGCATCCGAGGGTGGGGCAATCAGCCCCAGCATTTT
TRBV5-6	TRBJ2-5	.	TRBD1	CASSPIGGQGMSRETQYF	TGTGCCAGCAGCCCGATTGGAGGACAGGGCATGAGTAGAGAGACCCAGTACTTC
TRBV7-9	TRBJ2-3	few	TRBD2	CASSHRLAGESTDTQYF	TGTGCCAGCAGCCACAGACTAGCGGGAGAGAGCACAGATACGCAGTATTTT
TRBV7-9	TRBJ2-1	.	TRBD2	CASSPASGGTYNEQFF	TGTGCCAGCAGCCCAGCTAGCGGGGGGACCTACAATGAGCAGTTCTTC
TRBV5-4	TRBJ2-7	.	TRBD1	CASSSGTGGHEQYF	TGTGCCAGCAGTTCCGGGACAGGGGGTCACGAGCAGTACTTC
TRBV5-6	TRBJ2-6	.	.	CASSLDTEPGANVLTF	TGTGCCAGCAGCCTGGATACGGAACCTGGGGCCAACGTCCTGACTTTC
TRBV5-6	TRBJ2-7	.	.	CASSLLPAGGYEQYF	TGTGCCAGCAGCTTGCTTCCCGCCGGGGGTTACGAGCAGTACTTC
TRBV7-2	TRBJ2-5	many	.	CASSLAWETQYQETQYF	TGTGCCAGCAGCTTAGCTTGGGAGACCCAGTACCAAGAGACCCAGTACTTC
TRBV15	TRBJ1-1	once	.	CATSGRAWQDTEAFF	TGTGCCACCAGCGGCAGAGCATGGCAAGACACTGAAGCTTTCTTT
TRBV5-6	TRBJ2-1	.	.	CASSLRRGWDEQFF	TGTGCCAGCAGCTTAAGGAGGGGTTGGGATGAGCAGTTCTTC
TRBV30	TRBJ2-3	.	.	CAWSVPWSSPYF	TGTGCCTGGAGTGTACCATGGTCGTCACCGTATTTT
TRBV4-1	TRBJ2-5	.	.	CASSPISVTGETQYF	TGCGCCAGCAGCCCCATTTCAGTTACTGGGGAGACCCAGTACTTC
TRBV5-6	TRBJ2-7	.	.	CASSLDPGYEQYF	TGTGCCAGCAGCTTGGATCCAGGGTACGAGCAGTACTTC
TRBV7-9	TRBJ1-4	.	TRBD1	CASSSGQGREKLFF	TGTGCCAGCAGCTCGGGACAGGGTAGGGAAAAACTGTTTTTT
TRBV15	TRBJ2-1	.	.	CATSFQRPYNEQFF	TGTGCCACCAGCTTCCAGCGGCCCTACAATGAGCAGTTCTTC
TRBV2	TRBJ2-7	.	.	CASKETGTHYEQYF	TGTGCCAGCAAAGAAACCGGGACCCACTACGAGCAGTACTTC
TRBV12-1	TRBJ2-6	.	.	CASSTESVQSRANVLTF	TGTGCCAGCAGCACTGAGAGTGTACAAAGTCGGGCCAACGTCCTGACTTTC
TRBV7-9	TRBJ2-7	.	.	CASSLAGGYEQYF	TGTGCCAGCAGCTTAGCTGGAGGATACGAGCAGTACTTC
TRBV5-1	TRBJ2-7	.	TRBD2	CASSTSGTTNEQYF	TGCGCCAGCAGCACCTCCGGGACTACCAACGAGCAGTACTTC
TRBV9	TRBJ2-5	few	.	CASSVGWKVPETQYF	TGTGCCAGCAGCGTAGGTTGGAAGGTCCCAGAGACCCAGTACTTC
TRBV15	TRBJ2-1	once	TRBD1	CATSSGDSYNEQFF	TGTGCCACCAGCAGCGGGGACAGCTACAATGAGCAGTTCTTC
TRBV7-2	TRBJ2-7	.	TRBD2	CASSPPRAGGPPEQYF	TGTGCCAGCAGTCCCCCCAGGGCGGGAGGGCCCCCCGAGCAGTACTTC
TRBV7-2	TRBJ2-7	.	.	CASSPEQVSGYEQYF	TGTGCCAGCAGCCCAGAACAGGTATCGGGCTACGAGCAGTACTTC
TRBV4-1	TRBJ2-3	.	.	CASSQDATGVSTDTQYF	TGCGCCAGCAGCCAAGACGCGACGGGCGTGAGCACAGATACGCAGTATTTT
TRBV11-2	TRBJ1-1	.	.	CASSLAPGVEAFF	TGTGCCAGCAGCTTAGCCCCAGGCGTTGAAGCTTTCTTT
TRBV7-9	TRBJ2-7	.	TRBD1	CASSPLDRASYEQYF	TGTGCCAGCAGCCCCTTGGACAGGGCCTCCTACGAGCAGTACTTC